The 18 T cell receptor beta chains below come from one sample, sequenced in a study of blood T cells in healthy people across ages. Combining a sample-barcoded 5' primer with a J-beta primer mix, a second PCR ran for 7 to 11 cycles. TCRdb processed the 5' RACE reads anew with MiXCR; each CDR3 protein has one entry. This sample has around 1.5 million distinct CDR3 sequences, with 59% found just once. Sequences were obtained from blood. The receptors were gathered from a man younger than 35 in good health.

This clonotype was counted only a few times. The chain joins TRBV29-1 to TRBJ1-2; D is unresolved. This CDR3 has 13 amino acids. Germline lookup yields CDR1 SQVTM and CDR2 ANQGSEA. V lost 6 bases to trimming and J lost 0 bases, with 11 bases between them. CDR3 DNA: TGCAGCGTGGTTTTTAGAACTAACTATGGCTACACCTTC. Amino acids: CSVVFRTNYGYTF.

This clonotype has more than one count but fewer than ten. The V gene is TRBV7-2, the J gene TRBJ2-4; weak D call: TRBD2 (5 bases). The V end lost 1 base, the J end lost 0 bases, and 16 bases lay between the germline ends. The CDR3 is 18 residues long. Per the germline V gene, CDR1 is SGHTA and CDR2 is FQGNSA. CDR3 region: CASSLESLRGLAKNIQYF. The CDR3, as DNA: TGTGCCAGCAGCTTAGAGTCCCTGAGAGGGTTAGCCAAAAACATTCAGTACTTC. The variable domain in full, completed from reference TRBV7-2 and TRBJ2-4, reads GAGVSQSPSNKVTEKGKDVELRCDPISGHTALYWYRQSLGQGLEFLIYFQGNSAPDKSGLPSDRFSAERTGGSVSTLTIQRTQQEDSAVYLCASSLESLRGLAKNIQYFGAGTRLSVL.

The V gene is TRBV20-1, the J gene TRBJ1-5, with 7 bases fitting TRBD1. J lost 4 bases, V lost 1 base, and 4 bases had no gene match. The V gene's germline CDR1 is DFQATT and CDR2 SNEGSKA (reference sequence). This CDR3 contains 14 residues. CDR3 residues: CSARVGQMNQPQHF. CDR3 sequence (DNA): TGCAGTGCTAGAGTGGGACAGATGAATCAGCCCCAGCATTTT.

The gene calls are TRBV28 and TRBJ2-7; 7 bases map to TRBD1. Germline CDR1 reads MDHEN; CDR2 reads SYDVKM. Germline trimming cut 2 bases from V and 2 bases from J; bases unmatched to any gene: 6. The CDR3 is made up of 15 amino acids. The chain's CDR3 is CASSLPKGQTYEQYF. CDR3 DNA sequence: TGTGCCAGCAGTTTACCCAAGGGACAGACCTACGAGCAGTACTTC.

V usage is TRBV7-9 and J usage is TRBJ2-3; 10 positions match TRBD2. CDR1 SEHNR and CDR2 FQNEAQ come from the germline V gene (reference sequence). The CDR3 runs 17 residues. V shed 2 bases, J shed 1 base, and the junction held 6 bases outside the gene matches. Here the CDR3 DNA reads TGTGCCAGCAGCTTAACCGTTAGCGGGGGGCGCACAGATACGCAGTATTTT. Translation: CASSLTVSGGRTDTQYF.

This clonotype was seen just once. CDR3 in amino acids: CSARREYEQFF. The CDR3 DNA is TGCAGTGCTAGGAGAGAATATGAGCAGTTCTTC. V usage is TRBV20-1 and J usage is TRBJ2-1; D is uncertain. V was clipped by 3 bases and J by 8 bases, with 8 bases between them. Germline values: CDR1 DFQATT, CDR2 SNEGSKA (reference sequence). The CDR3 spans 11 residues.

The rearrangement links TRBV27 to TRBJ2-5; no clear D gene. The tail of the sequence fits TRBJ2-7 better, so the J call may be wrong. The CDR3 contains 11 residues. Germline CDR1 and CDR2: MNHEY and SMNVEV (reference sequence). CDR3 protein: CASSSISEQYF. The CDR3 bases are TGTGCCAGCAGTTCCATATCCGAGCAGTACTTC.

V gene TRBV12-3 or TRBV12-4 combines with J gene TRBJ1-4; D call uncertain. The CDR3 has 13 amino acids. V was cut by 4 bases and J by 8 bases, with 11 bases left in between. CDR3 bases: TGTGCCAGCAGTTCCCGGAGTAAGGAAAAACTGTTTTTT. It yields the protein CASSSRSKEKLFF.

This clonotype came up many times. J is TRBJ2-1 and V is TRBV29-1; no firm D call. The CDR3 spans 13 residues. CDR1 and CDR2 from the germline V gene are SQVTM and ANQGSEA. Deletions cut 4 bases from V and 1 base from J, with 8 bases between. The CDR3 spells CSVALVSYNEQFF. The CDR3 DNA sequence: TGCAGCGTTGCCCTAGTATCCTACAATGAGCAGTTCTTC.

This chain uses TRBV20-1 with TRBJ2-1; 11 nucleotides align to TRBD2. Germline assignment: CDR1 DFQATT and CDR2 SNEGSKA (reference sequence). Trimming cost V 5 bases and J 0 bases; bases outside gene matches: 6. This CDR3 region has 16 residues. Here the CDR3 DNA reads TGCAGTGCTCTCCCCCTAGCGGGGGGCTCCTACAATGAGCAGTTCTTC. Protein product: CSALPLAGGSYNEQFF.

The chain is built from TRBV29-1 and TRBJ1-5, with D possibly TRBD1 on 5 matching bases. The V gene's germline CDR1 is SQVTM and CDR2 ANQGSEA. The ends were cut back, 6 bases at V and 5 bases at J, with 14 bases in the middle. The CDR3 spans 13 residues. This CDR3 is CSVRWTRDQPQHF. The CDR3 DNA sequence: TGCAGCGTCCGCTGGACCAGGGATCAGCCCCAGCATTTT.

This chain uses TRBV5-1 with TRBJ2-7; 10 bases align to TRBD2. J gave up 4 bases and V 1 base, and 11 bases lay outside the gene matches. The germline V gene encodes CDR1 SGHRS and CDR2 YFSETQ. CDR3 length equals 17 residues. The CDR3 DNA reads as TGCGCCAGCAGCTTGATTTCAGGGACTAGCGTCCTATACGAGCAGTACTTC. Protein: CASSLISGTSVLYEQYF.

J is TRBJ2-3 and V is TRBV14, with TRBD1 matching over 8 bases. CDR1 SGHDN and CDR2 FVKESK come from the germline V gene. The CDR3 is made up of 15 amino acids. The ends lost 4 bases at V and 3 bases at J; junction bases unmatched: 6. CDR3 in DNA: TGTGCCAGCAGCCCGACAGGGGCTACGACAGATACGCAGTATTTT. Translated: CASSPTGATTDTQYF.

In its sample, this clonotype was seen a few times. The chain carries TRBV20-1 and TRBJ2-7; TRBD2 aligns across 7 bases. The CDR3 spans 14 residues. Trimming removed 4 bases from V and 2 bases from J; junction bases left unmatched: 8. The germline V gene encodes CDR1 DFQATT and CDR2 SNEGSKA (reference sequence). The DNA of the CDR3 is TGCAGTGCTACCCCTAGCGGAGCAACCTACGAGCAGTACTTC. Protein sequence: CSATPSGATYEQYF.

The chain carries TRBV15 and TRBJ2-5; 7 bases match TRBD1. V lost 0 bases and J lost 1; bases outside the gene matches: 8. The CDR3 is made up of 17 amino acids. Germline loops: CDR1 LNHNV, CDR2 YYDKDF (reference sequence). The CDR3 DNA follows: TGTGCCACCAGCAGAGATCCCTCACAGGGGACCCAAGAGACCCAGTACTTC. Its protein product is CATSRDPSQGTQETQYF.

There are a few counts of this clonotype. The chain uses TRBV7-2 and TRBJ2-2, with a possible D match to TRBD1 (5 bases). Per germline, CDR1 SGHTA and CDR2 FQGNSA. This CDR3 is 16 amino acids long. V lost 5 bases and J lost 4, with 17 bases in between. CDR3 DNA: TGTGCCAGCAGCCCCCCCTTGGGGCAGACCACCGGGGAGCTGTTTTTT. Translated, it gives CASSPPLGQTTGELFF.

V gene TRBV4-3 combines with J gene TRBJ2-1, with 9 bases lining up with TRBD2. V trimming: 1 base; J trimming: 0 bases; junction bases outside the gene matches: 4. Per germline, CDR1 LGHNA and CDR2 YSLEER. This CDR3 region has 17 residues. In DNA, the CDR3 is TGCGCCAGCAGCCAAGTCCTAGCGGGGATCTCCTACAATGAGCAGTTCTTC. It codes for CASSQVLAGISYNEQFF.

This sequence joins TRBV4-1 and TRBJ1-2; D perhaps matches TRBD1 (6 bases). CDR1 is MGHRA, CDR2 YSYEKL, per germline. The CDR3 has 15 residues. V was shortened by 4 bases and J by 4 bases, with 16 bases between the two germline ends. CDR3 sequence: CASSRTSGTTYGYTF. In DNA form, the CDR3 reads TGCGCCAGCAGCCGAACCTCGGGGACAACCTATGGCTACACCTTC.